The next 17 T cell receptor beta chains were all read from a single sample in a study of neurological immune-mediated disorders. The time point was: longitudinal time-point 3. TCRdb re-called the 5' RACE reads through MiXCR, storing one row per CDR3 protein. This sample carries about 45,000 distinct CDR3 sequences, about 13% of them seen once, and the ten largest clones take about an eighth. Input material: PBMCs. The source of these receptors is a man aged 30 to 39 in good health.

In this sample, this clonotype is medium-sized. The chain carries TRBV5-1 and TRBJ2-2, with TRBD1 matching 7 bases. Trimming took 5 bases from V and 1 from J; bases not matched to a gene: 2. This CDR3 comprises 14 residues. Germline-derived CDR1 and CDR2 are SGHRS and YFSETQ. CDR3 residues: CASRWDRNTGELFF. The CDR3 DNA sequence: TGCGCCAGCAGGTGGGACAGGAACACCGGGGAGCTGTTTTTT.

This clonotype was recorded many times. This chain links TRBV15 with TRBJ2-2; D is undetermined. The V gene's germline CDR1 is LNHNV and CDR2 YYDKDF (reference sequence). V was clipped by 0 bases and J by 4 bases, with 12 bases between them. This CDR3 comprises 16 residues. The CDR3 sequence is CATSRDLKDLTGELFF. The CDR3 nucleotides read TGTGCCACCAGCAGAGATCTAAAGGATCTCACCGGGGAGCTGTTTTTT.

This clonotype was picked up many times. The chain combines TRBV10-3 with TRBJ2-2; no firm D call. The V and J ends lost 6 bases and 6 bases respectively, with 5 bases between them. The CDR3 loop spans 11 amino acids. Germline CDR1 is ENHRY and CDR2 is SYGVKD. DNA for the CDR3: TGTGCCATCAGCGGATCCGGGGAGCTGTTTTTT. This sequence encodes CAISGSGELFF.

This clonotype was counted ten times or more. The chain links TRBV10-3 to TRBJ2-7; no definite D call. The germline V gene encodes CDR1 ENHRY and CDR2 SYGVKD. The CDR3 consists of 9 residues. Trimming pared 9 bases from V and 1 base from J, leaving 1 base between. CDR3 region: CAISYEQYF. DNA for the CDR3: TGTGCCATTTCCTACGAGCAGTACTTC.

This clonotype was counted ten times or more. The rearrangement links TRBV27 to TRBJ1-5; TRBD1 agrees at 7 bases. Germline-derived CDR1 and CDR2 are MNHEY and SMNVEV (reference sequence). Germline trimming cut 4 bases from V and 3 bases from J; bases unmatched to any gene: 6. The CDR3 has 15 amino acids. This chain's CDR3 is CASSSDRDPNQPQHF. Written as DNA, the CDR3 is TGTGCCAGCAGTTCCGACAGGGACCCCAATCAGCCCCAGCATTTT.

This clonotype was seen repeatedly, ten times or more. J is TRBJ1-1 and V is TRBV20-1; no firm D call. Trimming pared 0 bases from V and 8 bases from J, leaving 10 bases between. The CDR3 has 12 amino acids. Germline CDR1 and CDR2: DFQATT and SNEGSKA (reference sequence). The DNA of the CDR3 is TGCAGTGCTAGAGAAGTGTGGGAGGAAGCTTTCTTT. Amino acids: CSAREVWEEAFF.

This clonotype was recorded at least ten times. The rearrangement uses TRBV5-1 and TRBJ2-3; TRBD1 matches 10 bases. The V and J ends lost 0 bases and 1 base, in that order; junction bases with no gene match: 2. CDR1 and CDR2 from the germline V gene are SGHRS and YFSETQ. CDR3 length equals 16 residues. The CDR3 DNA is TGCGCCAGCAGCTTGGTCGGGACAGGGGGCACAGATACGCAGTATTTT. Protein: CASSLVGTGGTDTQYF.

This clonotype showed up many times. The rearrangement links TRBV20-1 to TRBJ2-7; 10 bases align to TRBD2. The germline V gene has CDR1 DFQATT and CDR2 SNEGSKA (reference sequence). CDR3 size: 15 residues. J lost 2 bases, V lost 2 bases, and 6 bases had no gene match. The CDR3 region is CSARPLAGAPYEQYF. The DNA for the CDR3 is TGCAGTGCTAGACCGCTAGCGGGGGCACCCTACGAGCAGTACTTC.

The sample holds many counts of this clonotype. The chain uses TRBV28 and TRBJ2-1; D uncertain. CDR3 length equals 14 residues. Trimming removed 4 bases from V and 6 bases from J, with 13 bases in between. Germline V gives CDR1 MDHEN, CDR2 SYDVKM. CDR3: CASSSQFLPNEQFF. CDR3 sequence (DNA): TGTGCCAGCAGTTCACAATTTTTGCCCAATGAGCAGTTCTTC.

This clonotype was counted ten times or more. This sequence joins TRBV9 and TRBJ2-1; 7 bases line up with TRBD1. V was pared by 3 bases and J by 4 bases, with 13 bases of the junction left unmatched. The CDR3 loop spans 17 amino acids. Germline V gene lookup returns CDR1 SGDLS and CDR2 YYNGEE. CDR3: CASSETGVRTTYNEQFF. CDR3 sequence (DNA): TGTGCCAGCAGCGAAACAGGGGTCCGGACCACATACAATGAGCAGTTCTTC. Full variable domain (missing parts from reference TRBV9 and TRBJ2-1): DSGVTQTPKHLITATGQRVTLRCSPRSGDLSVYWYQQSLDQGLQFLIQYYNGEERAKGNILERFSAQQFPDLHSELNLSSLELGDSALYFCASSETGVRTTYNEQFFGPGTRLTVL.

V gene TRBV29-1 combines with J gene TRBJ2-7; perhaps TRBD2 as D (6 bases). The CDR3 spans 16 residues. The V and J ends lost 8 bases and 4 bases respectively, with 27 bases between them. Germline-derived CDR1 and CDR2 are SQVTM and ANQGSEA. CDR3 coding DNA: TGCAGCATTGTTATTGCCCGTAGAGGAGGGGATTACGAGCAGTACTTC. It codes for CSIVIARRGGDYEQYF.

This clonotype occurred many times. V and J are TRBV5-1 and TRBJ2-3; D not resolved. Germline CDR1 and CDR2: SGHRS and YFSETQ. V was clipped by 0 bases and J by 3 bases, with 5 bases between them. The CDR3 is 13 residues long. The CDR3: CASSLDGTDTQYF. In DNA, the CDR3 is TGCGCCAGCAGCTTGGACGGAACAGATACGCAGTATTTT.

There are many counts of this clonotype. The chain links TRBV20-1 to TRBJ2-1; D ambiguous. This CDR3 spans 13 amino acids. Trimming cost V 5 bases and J 6 bases, with 14 bases left between them. Per the germline V gene, CDR1 is DFQATT and CDR2 is SNEGSKA (reference sequence). The CDR3 DNA reads as TGCAGTGCTCACGGCTTAGGTGGCAATGAGCAGTTCTTC. This sequence encodes CSAHGLGGNEQFF.

Only a few counts were recorded for this clonotype. This sequence joins TRBV20-1 and TRBJ2-3, with 10 positions matching TRBD2. The V gene's germline CDR1 is DFQATT and CDR2 SNEGSKA (reference sequence). The CDR3 has 15 amino acids. V was clipped by 3 bases and J by 3 bases; unmatched bases: 6. CDR3 sequence: CSARASGSGTDTQYF. Here the CDR3 DNA reads TGCAGTGCTAGGGCTAGCGGGAGTGGGACAGATACGCAGTATTTT.

This clonotype was seen repeatedly, ten times or more. The chain has TRBV11-2 and TRBJ2-7; TRBD2 matches at 9 bases. V shed 0 bases, J shed 2 bases, and the junction held 2 bases outside the gene matches. CDR1 and CDR2 from the germline V gene are SGHAT and FQNNGV. The CDR3 runs to 15 residues. CDR3 sequence reads: CASSLELAGTYEQYF. Here the CDR3 DNA reads TGTGCCAGCAGCTTAGAACTAGCGGGCACCTACGAGCAGTACTTC. Based on the CDR3 plus reference TRBV11-2 and TRBJ2-7, the full variable domain is EAGVAQSPRYKIIEKRQSVAFWCNPISGHATLYWYQQILGQGPKLLIQFQNNGVVDDSQLPKDRFSAERLKGVDSTLKIQPAKLEDSAVYLCASSLELAGTYEQYFGPGTRLTVT.

Ten or more counts support this clonotype. The V gene is TRBV7-6, the J gene TRBJ2-7; D could derive from TRBD1 or TRBD2 (6 bases each). Deletions cut 4 bases from V and 7 bases from J, with 14 bases between. The germline V gene has CDR1 SGHVS and CDR2 FNYEAQ. The CDR3 has 13 amino acids. CDR3: CASSSFPGAEQYF. CDR3 DNA: TGTGCCAGCAGCTCCTTCCCGGGGGCTGAGCAGTACTTC.

This clonotype was recorded a few times. This chain links TRBV18 with TRBJ2-7; no clear D gene. Germline assignment: CDR1 KGHSH and CDR2 LQKENI. V was pared by 6 bases and J by 0 bases, with 6 bases between. CDR3 length equals 12 residues. CDR3: CASSRASYEQYF. CDR3 bases: TGTGCCAGCTCCAGAGCCTCCTACGAGCAGTACTTC.